These 22 T cell receptor beta chains were all obtained from the same sample, sequenced in a study of Tregs in tolerant kidney transplant recipients. Profiling relied on immunoSEQ multiplex PCR, and the TCRdb table lists in-frame clones only, not all of them. The sample's table shows fewer than 55,000 clones. Sequences were derived from CD4+ T cells from blood, sampled before the transplant. These receptors were collected from a human donor who received a combined kidney and bone marrow transplant.

Concerning this clone: Read data end 3 residues before the CDR3 end; the end is taken from the germline J gene. The V and J genes are TRBV7-9 and TRBJ1-4; 9 bases align to TRBD1. The CDR3 has 15 residues. CDR1 and CDR2 from the germline V gene are SEHNR and FQNEAQ (reference sequence). The trim removed 5 bases at V and 8 bases at J, leaving 9 bases unmatched. Partial CDR3 DNA: TGTGCCAGCAGCCCGTTACAGGGGGCTGGGGAAAAA. Residues: CASSPLQGAGEK. The entire CDR3 protein reads CASSPLQGAGEKLFF.

The CDR3 bases that were read are TGCAGCGTTGAAAGCCGGGACAGGGATGGTACCGGGGAG. Translating it yields CSVESRDRDGTGE. The full CDR3 sequence reads CSVESRDRDGTGELFF. The V gene is TRBV29-1, the J gene TRBJ2-2; 9 bases align to TRBD1. Read sequence stops 3 residues before the CDR3 end, and the germline J gene provides the missing end. From germline, CDR1 is SQVTM and CDR2 ANQGSEA. The CDR3 has 16 amino acids. V lost 2 bases to trimming and J lost 5 bases; unmatched junction nucleotides: 9.

To note about this clone: A read error may account for a junction end that differs from germline. The read comes to an end 3 residues before the CDR3 does, leaving the germline J gene to fill in the end. V gene TRBV7-2 combines with J gene TRBJ2-1; D is uncertain. The CDR3 totals 11 residues. Germline CDR1 SGHTA, CDR2 FQGNSA. This CDR3 reads CASGLGSEQFF. CDR3 bases read: TGTGCCAGCGGCTTAGGTAGTGAG. The full variable domain, its missing parts supplied by reference TRBV7-2 and TRBJ2-1, is GAGVSQSPSNKVTEKGKDVELRCDPISGHTALYWYRQSLGQGLEFLIYFQGNSAPDKSGLPSDRFSAERTGGSVSTLTIQRTQQEDSAVYLCASGLGSEQFFGPGTRLTVL.

Turning to this clone: The sequence runs out 3 residues before the end of the CDR3; the remainder is reconstructed from the germline J gene. This chain joins TRBV5-1 and TRBJ1-3; D is unresolved. CDR3 length equals 15 residues. The V gene lost 0 bases and the J gene lost 4 bases, with 11 bases spanning the gap. The germline gives CDR1 SGHRS, CDR2 YFSETQ. The CDR3 DNA, read in part, is TGCGCCAGCAGCTTGGGGCAGTCTTCAGGAAACACC. The encoded protein is CASSLGQSSGNT. The full CDR3 is CASSLGQSSGNTIYF. Complete variable domain (other parts from reference TRBV5-1 and TRBJ1-3): KAGVTQTPRYLIKTRGQQVTLSCSPISGHRSVSWYQQTPGQGLQFLFEYFSETQRNKGNFPGRFSGRQFSNSRSEMNVSTLELGDSALYLCASSLGQSSGNTIYFGEGSWLTVV.

Note on this clone: The read stops 3 residues short of the end of the CDR3; the missing end is completed from the germline J gene. The V and J genes are TRBV29-1 and TRBJ1-2, with a possible D match to TRBD1 (5 bases). Germline CDR1 SQVTM, CDR2 ANQGSEA. The CDR3 extends over 13 amino acids. CDR3 sequence: CSVEDPGSQGYTF. CDR3 bases read: TGCAGCGTTGAAGATCCAGGGTCGCAGGGC.

Points on this clone: The read is 3 residues too short to cover the CDR3 end, so that end is filled in from the germline J gene. This chain links TRBV7-2 with TRBJ2-2; TRBD2 might be the D (5 bases). Germline loops: CDR1 SGHTA, CDR2 FQGNSA. The V end was cut by 2 bases, the J end by 3 bases, with 10 bases between. This CDR3 region has 15 residues. Incomplete CDR3 DNA: TGTGCCAGCAGCTTATCAGCGGTCTACACCGGGGAG. Amino acids: CASSLSAVYTGE. The whole CDR3 sequence is CASSLSAVYTGELFF.

A word on this clone: The observed sequence ends 3 residues before the CDR3 terminus, with the missing tail filled in from the germline J gene. The rearrangement links TRBV7-9 to TRBJ1-3; D might be TRBD1 (6 bases). The CDR3 is 14 amino acids. Germline V gene data show CDR1 as SEHNR and CDR2 as FQNEAQ (reference sequence). Trimming took 7 bases from V and 4 from J, leaving 14 bases between them. CDR3 in amino acids: CASNSVDRGNTIYF. The covered CDR3 bases are TGTGCCAGCAACAGTGTTGACAGGGGAAACACC.

Remarks on this clone: The sequenced fragment ends 3 residues before the CDR3 boundary, so the rest is inferred from the germline J gene. V is TRBV5-4 and J is TRBJ2-3; possible D gene TRBD2, 5 bases. Trimming left V 9 bases short and J 0 bases short, with 11 bases between. The CDR3 spans 13 residues. The V gene's germline CDR1 is SGHNT and CDR2 YYREEE (reference sequence). CDR3 bases read: TGTGCCACCCATCAGCGGAGCACAGATACG. Its protein is CATHQRSTDT. The CDR3, in full, reads CATHQRSTDTQYF. The variable domain in full, completed from reference TRBV5-4 and TRBJ2-3, reads ETGVTQSPTHLIKTRGQQVTLRCSSQSGHNTVSWYQQALGQGPQFIFQYYREEENGRGNFPPRFSGLQFPNYSSELNVNALELDDSALYLCATHQRSTDTQYFGPGTRLTVL.

As regards this clone: The CDR3 goes on 3 residues after the read ends, and that part is filled in from the germline J gene. This chain joins TRBV20-1 and TRBJ1-4; TRBD1 matches 8 bases. Unmatched junction bases numbered 11, after V lost 3 bases and J lost 8 bases. CDR1 and CDR2 (germline): DFQATT, SNEGSKA (reference sequence). This CDR3 is 15 amino acids long. The covered CDR3 bases are TGCAGTGCTAGTCCCCCGACAGGGGAAGGCGAAAAA. Residues: CSASPPTGEGEK. The complete CDR3 reads CSASPPTGEGEKLFF.

CDR3 DNA, as far as it was read: TGTGCCAGCAGCTTAGGGCCAGTAATGAACACTGAA. This gives the protein CASSLGPVMNTE. The full CDR3 sequence reads CASSLGPVMNTEAFF. V usage is TRBV5-6 and J usage is TRBJ1-1; D unclear. The missing CDR3 end, 3 residues past where the read stops, is filled in from the germline J gene. The V gene lost 2 bases and the J gene lost 0 bases, with 11 bases spanning the gap. Germline V gene sequence: CDR1 SGHDT, CDR2 YYEEEE. The CDR3 length is 15 residues. Supplemented by reference TRBV5-6 and TRBJ1-1, the full variable domain reads DAGVTQSPTHLIKTRGQQVTLRCSPKSGHDTVSWYQQALGQGPQFIFQYYEEEERQRGNFPDRFSGHQFPNYSSELNVNALLLGDSALYLCASSLGPVMNTEAFFGQGTRLTVV.

With respect to this clone: From the germline J gene comes the end of the CDR3, since the read stops 3 residues before it. The gene calls are TRBV7-9 and TRBJ1-1; no reliable D call. Germline CDR1 SEHNR, CDR2 FQNEAQ (reference sequence). The germline V and J ends were trimmed by 7 bases and 5 bases, with 14 bases remaining between them. The CDR3 runs 13 residues. Partial CDR3 DNA: TGTGCCAGCAACTTCGAGGGTGTGACTGAA. Its translation: CASNFEGVTE. The full-length CDR3 reads as CASNFEGVTEAFF.

Notes on this clone: The read ends 3 residues before the CDR3 terminus; that terminus is restored from the germline J gene. The chain joins TRBV6-1 to TRBJ1-6, with 7 bases fitting TRBD1. V was clipped by 1 base and J by 10 bases; unmatched bases: 7. Per the germline V gene, CDR1 is MNHNS and CDR2 is SASEGT. The CDR3 sequence is 15 residues long. The CDR3 DNA, read in part, is TGTGCCAGCAGTGAAGTAGGGGGCGCAAGGTCACCC. Protein product: CASSEVGGARSP. From start to end, the CDR3 is CASSEVGGARSPLHF.

A note on this clone: Read sequence stops 3 residues before the CDR3 end, and the germline J gene provides the missing end. The chain combines TRBV7-2 with TRBJ2-2; maybe TRBD2 (6 bases). CDR3 length: 15 residues. Germline V gene data show CDR1 as SGHTA and CDR2 as FQGNSA. V lost 1 base and J 6 bases, leaving 12 bases between the germline ends. CDR3 sequence: CASSLVASGSGELFF. The CDR3 DNA, read in part, is TGTGCCAGCAGCTTAGTTGCCAGCGGGTCCGGGGAG.

As concerns this clone: The read ends 3 residues before the CDR3 terminus; that terminus is restored from the germline J gene. The J gene is TRBJ2-5, the V gene TRBV19, with 16 positions matching TRBD2. This CDR3 is built from 17 residues. Germline V CDR1 and CDR2: LNHDA, SQIVND (reference sequence). Trimming cost V 7 bases and J 7 bases; bases outside gene matches: 12. The CDR3 loop is CASTPRLGLAGGGTQYF. CDR3 DNA, as far as it was read: TGTGCCAGTACCCCCCGTCTGGGACTAGCGGGAGGGGGGACC.

On this clone itself: The read ends 3 residues early relative to the CDR3; the germline J gene fills the gap. This chain connects TRBV7-9 to TRBJ1-1; no reliable D call. Germline V gene sequence: CDR1 SEHNR, CDR2 FQNEAQ (reference sequence). This CDR3 is built from 13 residues. CDR3 DNA (partial): TGTGCCAGCAGCTTAGTCACTCCTCGGGAA. Translating it yields CASSLVTPRE. The complete CDR3 sequence is CASSLVTPREAFF. Full variable domain (missing parts from reference TRBV7-9 and TRBJ1-1): DTGVSQNPRHKITKRGQNVTFRCDPISEHNRLYWYRQTLGQGPEFLTYFQNEAQLEKSRLLSDRFSAERPKGSFSTLEIQRTEQGDSAMYLCASSLVTPREAFFGQGTRLTVV.

Comments on this clone: Sequencing ends 3 residues short of the CDR3 end; the germline J gene provides the rest. The chain carries TRBV19 and TRBJ2-7; 8 bases align to TRBD1. Germline lookup yields CDR1 LNHDA and CDR2 SQIVND (reference sequence). The CDR3 spans 14 residues. The ends lost 4 bases at V and 2 bases at J; junction bases unmatched: 4. The CDR3 reads CASSKGQVTYEQYF. The sequenced part of the CDR3 DNA is TGTGCCAGTAGTAAGGGACAGGTGACCTACGAG. Full variable domain (remainder filled in from reference TRBV19 and TRBJ2-7): DGGITQSPKYLFRKEGQNVTLSCEQNLNHDAMYWYRQDPGQGLRLIYYSQIVNDFQKGDIAEGYSVSREKKESFPLTVTSAQKNPTAFYLCASSKGQVTYEQYFGPGTRLTVT.

With regard to this clone: From the germline J gene comes the end of the CDR3, since the read stops 3 residues before it. The rearrangement uses TRBV7-9 and TRBJ1-1; D is uncertain. The V gene lost 4 bases and the J gene lost 5 bases, with 17 bases spanning the gap. CDR1 is SEHNR and CDR2 is FQNEAQ in the germline V gene (reference sequence). The length of the CDR3 is 15 residues. CDR3 amino acids: CASSYLPARGTEAFF. CDR3 DNA (partial): TGTGCCAGCAGCTACTTGCCCGCACGCGGGACTGAA.

As for this clone: Read coverage stops 3 residues before the CDR3 terminus; the germline J gene supplies the remainder. The chain carries TRBV5-1 and TRBJ2-5, with TRBD2 matching 7 bases. This CDR3 is 14 amino acids long. Germline CDR1 reads SGHRS; CDR2 reads YFSETQ. The V gene end was trimmed by 0 bases and the J gene end by 4 bases; junction bases not matched to a gene: 3. CDR3 bases read: TGCGCCAGCAGCTTGGGCGGGAGTGGAGAGACC. It specifies CASSLGGSGET. The whole CDR3 region reads CASSLGGSGETQYF. Looking up the rest from reference TRBV5-1 and TRBJ2-5 gives the full variable domain: KAGVTQTPRYLIKTRGQQVTLSCSPISGHRSVSWYQQTPGQGLQFLFEYFSETQRNKGNFPGRFSGRQFSNSRSEMNVSTLELGDSALYLCASSLGGSGETQYFGPGTRLLVL.

To note about this clone: The read comes to an end 3 residues before the CDR3 does, leaving the germline J gene to fill in the end. The V call is TRBV30, the J call TRBJ1-2; D remains unclear. CDR3 length: 11 amino acids. Trimming left V 4 bases short and J 2 bases short, with 5 bases between. Germline loops: CDR1 GTSNPN, CDR2 SVGIG (reference sequence). The CDR3 sequence is CAWTLNYGYTF. CDR3 DNA (partial): TGTGCCTGGACCTTAAACTATGGC.

Worth noting for this clone: The DNA ends 3 residues before the CDR3 does, and the rest of the CDR3 is filled in from the germline J gene. The chain couples TRBV18 to TRBJ2-6; 7 nucleotides agree with TRBD1. The germline gives CDR1 KGHSH, CDR2 LQKENI. The trim removed 4 bases at V and 0 bases at J, leaving 6 bases unmatched. This CDR3 region has 17 residues. The CDR3 region is CASSQAGTVSGANVLTF. Incomplete CDR3 DNA: TGTGCCAGCTCACAAGCCGGGACAGTCTCTGGGGCCAACGTC.

To note about this clone: The CDR3 end lies 3 residues beyond the end of the read and is filled in from the germline J gene. This chain connects TRBV19 to TRBJ1-5; D gene ambiguous. Germline CDR1 is LNHDA and CDR2 is SQIVND (reference sequence). The CDR3 is 16 amino acids. With 7 bases removed from V and 0 bases from J, the gap between germline ends came to 16 bases. This chain's CDR3 is CASTRQATHSNQPQHF. The sequenced CDR3 bases are TGTGCCAGTACGAGGCAGGCGACCCATAGCAATCAGCCC.

Regarding this clone: The CDR3 end is not reached by the read, which stops 3 residues before it; the germline J gene fills it in. J is TRBJ2-5 and V is TRBV18; TRBD2 agrees at 11 bases. V lost 6 bases to trimming and J lost 2 bases; unmatched junction nucleotides: 5. Germline values: CDR1 KGHSH, CDR2 LQKENI. This CDR3 has 15 residues. CDR3 DNA, as far as it was read: TGTGCCAGCTCGCCGACTAGCGGGGCACAAGAGACC. Amino acid sequence: CASSPTSGAQET. The whole CDR3 protein reads CASSPTSGAQETQYF.